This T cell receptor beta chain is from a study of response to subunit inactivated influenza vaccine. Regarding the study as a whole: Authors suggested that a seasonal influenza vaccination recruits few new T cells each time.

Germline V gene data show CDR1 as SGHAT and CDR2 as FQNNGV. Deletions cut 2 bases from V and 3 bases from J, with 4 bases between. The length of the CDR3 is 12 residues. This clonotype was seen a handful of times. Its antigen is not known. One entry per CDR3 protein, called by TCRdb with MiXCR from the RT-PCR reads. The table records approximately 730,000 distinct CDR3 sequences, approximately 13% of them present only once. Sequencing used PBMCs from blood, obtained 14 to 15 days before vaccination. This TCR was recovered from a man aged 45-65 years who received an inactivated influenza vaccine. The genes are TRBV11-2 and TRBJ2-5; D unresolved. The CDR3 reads CASSLQEETQYF. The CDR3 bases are TGTGCCAGCAGCTTACAGGAAGAGACCCAGTACTTC.